This T cell receptor (beta chain) is from a study of T cells in Graves' hyperthyroidism and ophthalmopathy. Background on the study: Any treatment followed the collection of peripheral blood at initial diagnosis. Study conclusions and caveats: The model anticipated ophthalmopathy a median about 7.1 months pre-onset.

This clonotype was detected a few times. Its antigen is unidentified. Amplified TCR beta CDR3 regions derived from RNA transcripts. TCR CDR3 underwent first-round RT-PCR with the HTBI primer set. From the multiplex PCR reads, TCRdb called clonotypes with MiXCR, one entry per CDR3 protein. The data show roughly 200,000 distinct CDR3 sequences, with about a sixth seen just once and approximately 56% held by the top ten. Trimming took 5 bases from V and 1 from J; bases not matched to a gene: 14. CDR1 is LNHNV and CDR2 is YYDKDF in the germline V gene (reference sequence). The length of the CDR3 is 18 residues. Based on clinical symptoms, serum thyroxine and TRAb, thyroid ultrasound and orbital computed tomography, diagnoses were reached.

This sequence joins TRBV15 and TRBJ2-3; TRBD2 matches at 8 bases. The sequenced material came from blood. This receptor was identified in a woman between 50 and 59 years old with Graves' hyperthyroidism. CDR3 DNA sequence: TGTGCCACCAGCTTTACGGGACTAGGGTCAGTTGGCACAGATACGCAGTATTTT. It yields the protein CATSFTGLGSVGTDTQYF.